This paragraph covers one T cell receptor beta chain sequence. Its cognate antigen is unknown. Method: immunoSEQ multiplex PCR; TCRdb's copy keeps in-frame clones and lacks some. This sample has roughly 70,000 clones, with roughly 80% found just once. The data were obtained in a study of PD-1 blockade in mismatch repair-deficient tumors. Points from the study as a whole: Tumor-resident clones, often absent from pretreatment blood, expanded after pembrolizumab and then contracted.

The CDR3 has 13 residues. Looked up from germline, CDR1 is MDHEN and CDR2 is SYDVKM. V lost 5 bases, J lost 4 bases, and 9 bases lay in between. Sequenced here: peripheral blood, sampled 2 weeks after starting pembrolizumab. V gene TRBV28 combines with J gene TRBJ1-5; D unresolved. This clonotype was sampled from an adult with mismatch repair-deficient cancer. CDR3 loop: CASSMTPNQPQHF. The CDR3 DNA reads TGTGCCAGCAGTATGACCCCAAATCAGCCCCAGCATTTT.